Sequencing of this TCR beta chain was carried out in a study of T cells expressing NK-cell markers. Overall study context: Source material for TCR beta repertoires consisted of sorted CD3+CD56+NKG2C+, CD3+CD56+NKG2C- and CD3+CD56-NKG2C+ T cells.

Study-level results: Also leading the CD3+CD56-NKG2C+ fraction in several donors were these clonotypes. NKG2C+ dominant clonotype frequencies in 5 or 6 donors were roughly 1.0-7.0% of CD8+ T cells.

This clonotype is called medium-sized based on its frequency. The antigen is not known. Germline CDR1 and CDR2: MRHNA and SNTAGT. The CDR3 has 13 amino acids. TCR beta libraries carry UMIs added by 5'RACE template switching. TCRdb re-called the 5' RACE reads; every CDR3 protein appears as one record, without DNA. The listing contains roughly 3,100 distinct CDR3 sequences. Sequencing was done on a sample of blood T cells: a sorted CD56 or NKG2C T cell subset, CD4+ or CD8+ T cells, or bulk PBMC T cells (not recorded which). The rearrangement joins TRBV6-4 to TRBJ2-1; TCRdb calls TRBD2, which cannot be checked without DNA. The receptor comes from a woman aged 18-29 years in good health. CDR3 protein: CASSPGGHNEQFF.